These 14 T cell receptor beta chains share one sample of origin, sequenced in a study of blood T cells in healthy people across ages. Sample-barcoded 5' priming and a J-beta primer mix drove a second PCR of about 6 to 12 cycles. TCRdb reanalysed the 5' RACE reads using MiXCR and keeps one entry per CDR3 protein. The data show hundreds of thousands of distinct CDR3 sequences, approximately 40% seen once. The specimen sequenced was blood. Receptors originate from a man at least 80 years old in good health.

The rearrangement links TRBV25-1 to TRBJ2-1; 7 bases are a match to TRBD2. The CDR3 is 16 amino acids. Looked up from germline, CDR1 is MGHDK and CDR2 is SYGVNS. Losses at the gene ends were 5 bases for V and 2 bases for J; bases not matched to a gene: 9. CDR3 amino acids: CASSSPAGKTYNEQFF. As DNA, the CDR3 is TGTGCCAGCAGTTCACCAGCGGGGAAGACCTACAATGAGCAGTTCTTC.

CDR3 sequence: CASSQVVNGDTQYF. The CDR3 nucleotides read TGTGCCAGCAGCCAAGTGGTTAACGGAGATACGCAGTATTTT. The chain carries TRBV3-1 and TRBJ2-3; no clear D gene. CDR1 and CDR2 from the germline V gene are LGHDT and YNNKEL (reference sequence). V was cut by 1 base and J by 5 bases, with 10 bases left in between. The CDR3 loop spans 14 amino acids.

The CDR3 loop reads CASSPPRGRAGGNEQFF. CDR3 bases: TGTGCCAGCAGCCCCCCCAGAGGAAGAGCGGGGGGGAATGAGCAGTTCTTC. The rearrangement uses TRBV7-2 and TRBJ2-1, with 10 positions matching TRBD2. The germline V gene encodes CDR1 SGHTA and CDR2 FQGNSA. This CDR3 has 17 amino acids. V was clipped by 5 bases and J by 7 bases; unmatched bases: 14.

The rearrangement uses TRBV7-2 and TRBJ2-5, with unresolved D. The tail of the sequence fits TRBJ2-1 better, so the J call may be wrong. Germline V gene lookup returns CDR1 SGHTA and CDR2 FQGNSA. The CDR3 has 14 amino acids. In nucleotides, the CDR3 is TGTGCCAGCAGCTCGCCCCGACAAGGAGAGACCCAGTTCTTC. As protein: CASSSPRQGETQFF.

This chain connects TRBV20-1 to TRBJ2-3; the match to TRBD2 covers 14 bases. V dropped 6 bases and J dropped 4; count of bases not matched to a gene: 15. The germline V gene has CDR1 DFQATT and CDR2 SNEGSKA (reference sequence). The CDR3 has 18 amino acids. The DNA for the CDR3 is TGCAGTGCGAGGGCGACTAGCGGGAGGGCCTATTCCCCAGATACGCAGTATTTT. It translates to CSARATSGRAYSPDTQYF.

The chain uses TRBV27 and TRBJ1-2; 7 bases fit TRBD1. In germline, CDR1 is MNHEY, CDR2 SMNVEV (reference sequence). This CDR3 spans 13 amino acids. Trimming cost V 5 bases and J 4 bases; bases outside gene matches: 4. The CDR3 DNA reads as TGTGCCAGCAGTCTGAGACAGGGCTATGGCTACACCTTC. Translation gives CASSLRQGYGYTF.

A few counts support this clonotype. The chain recombines TRBV6-2 or TRBV6-3 with TRBJ2-1; 8 bases are a match to TRBD2. The germline gives CDR1 MNHEY, CDR2 SVGEGT. The length of the CDR3 is 13 residues. With 6 bases clipped from V and 8 bases from J, the junction kept 6 bases outside the gene matches. CDR3 sequence (DNA): TGTGCCAGCAGCCCTGGACTAGCTCATGAGCAGTTCTTC. This codes for CASSPGLAHEQFF.

This clonotype came up a few times. The chain carries TRBV7-2 and TRBJ1-1, with D possibly matching TRBD1 (6 bases). Trimming took off 5 bases at V and 8 bases at J, with 12 bases between the two ends. The CDR3 consists of 12 residues. Germline CDR1 SGHTA, CDR2 FQGNSA. CDR3 amino acids: CASSPDRKEAFF. Here the CDR3 DNA reads TGTGCCAGCAGCCCCGACAGGAAGGAAGCTTTCTTT. Drawing the rest from reference TRBV7-2 and TRBJ1-1, the complete variable domain is GAGVSQSPSNKVTEKGKDVELRCDPISGHTALYWYRQSLGQGLEFLIYFQGNSAPDKSGLPSDRFSAERTGGSVSTLTIQRTQQEDSAVYLCASSPDRKEAFFGQGTRLTVV.

The genes are TRBV11-2 and TRBJ2-5; 8 bases line up with TRBD2. Losses at the gene ends were 5 bases for V and 11 bases for J; bases not matched to a gene: 16. Germline-derived CDR1 and CDR2 are SGHAT and FQNNGV. The CDR3 has 15 residues. The chain's CDR3 is CASSGPGLVVNEQYF. The CDR3 DNA sequence: TGTGCCAGCAGCGGCCCGGGACTAGTTGTGAATGAGCAGTACTTC.

Remarks on this clonotype: One base away lies a much larger clone, so this may be a sequencing read error. The gene calls are TRBV27 and TRBJ1-2; unclear D gene. The germline CDR1 and CDR2 sequences are MNHEY and SMNVEV (reference sequence). Trimming removed 6 bases from V and 8 bases from J, with 19 bases in between. This CDR3 has 14 residues. This CDR3 reads CASRLTAGLGGYTF. The CDR3 DNA reads TGTGCCAGCAGGCTGACGGCCGGACTGGGCGGCTACACCTTC.

The V and J genes are TRBV28 and TRBJ2-7; D remains ambiguous. The DNA matches TRBJ2-5 better at its end, which makes the J call doubtful. This CDR3 is built from 12 residues. Germline assignment: CDR1 MDHEN and CDR2 SYDVKM. The CDR3 protein is CASTSGRETQYF. The CDR3 DNA follows: TGTGCCAGCACTTCCGGGCGTGAGACCCAGTACTTC.

This clonotype appeared a single time. The chain recombines TRBV9 with TRBJ1-1; D is undetermined. CDR1 SGDLS and CDR2 YYNGEE come from the germline V gene. The CDR3 runs to 14 residues. V lost 3 bases and J 0 bases, leaving 9 bases between the germline ends. The CDR3 is CASSGELVNTEAFF. The CDR3 DNA reads as TGTGCCAGCAGCGGTGAACTGGTGAACACTGAAGCTTTCTTT.

This clonotype was picked up a small number of times. The rearrangement uses TRBV3-1 and TRBJ1-2; possible D gene TRBD1, 6 bases. The CDR3 is made up of 13 amino acids. The ends were cut back, 5 bases at V and 6 bases at J, with 13 bases in the middle. CDR1 and CDR2 (germline): LGHDT, YNNKEL (reference sequence). The CDR3 DNA follows: TGTGCCAGCAGCGATCCGGGGGGCAATGGCTACACCTTC. As protein: CASSDPGGNGYTF.

This chain uses TRBV5-1 with TRBJ2-7, with 7 bases aligning to TRBD2. CDR3 length equals 13 residues. V dropped 5 bases and J dropped 7; count of bases not matched to a gene: 9. Germline CDR1 is SGHRS and CDR2 is YFSETQ. The CDR3 reads CASRSGIGNEQYF. CDR3 bases: TGCGCCAGCAGAAGCGGGATAGGCAATGAGCAGTACTTC.